This note documents a single TCR beta chain sequence. This clonotype was counted at least ten times. Its antigen specificity is not known. Base qualities are not provided; no much larger clone lies one nucleotide away. From a lookup of the germline V gene (reference sequence), CDR1 and CDR2 are DFQATT and SNEGSKA. The CDR3 numbers 13 residues from cysteine through phenylalanine. Only the CDR3 region is kept as DNA, spanning 39 bases read in frame from base 1. Unmatched junction bases come to 8, with V trimmed by 4 bases and J by 6 bases. The sample belongs to a study of blood T cells in healthy people across ages (dated by TCRdb to between 2015 and 2017). Concerning the study at large: In model experiments, template switching captured roughly one uniquely barcoded TCR beta cDNA molecule for every two T cells. Age-related changes in TCR beta repertoire diversity were measured in the study by deep sequencing normalized with unique cDNA molecular identifiers. The donors were split into four age groups: young (average around 15 years), middle-aged (nearly 40), aged (roughly 65) and long-lived (about 74). To avoid experimental bias, donors of different ages were spread randomly across the sequencing lanes. For two donors (one aged 18 to 29 and one aged 80 or older), the study analyzed two additional independent replicas of 1 million unique cDNA reads from the same blood draw. General findings and caveats noted by the study authors: Compared with the aged group, the long-lived group had more naive CD4+ T cells, fewer expanded clones and increased TCR diversity, a pattern suggesting age selection. The CMV infection status of donors was not known, potentially confounding age-related changes in expanded clonotypes. Observed TCR beta diversity correlated strongly with the percentage of naive T cells measured by flow cytometry. Because profiling used bulk unsorted PBMCs, naive and antigen-experienced compartments could not be compared conclusively. Total diversity estimates from one million sequenced T cells were considered lower bounds and underestimates. Observed TCR beta diversity per million T cells fell roughly linearly with age, and a significant reduction was already apparent by age approximately 40.

Libraries were made using 5' RACE. The listed sequencing device is Illumina HiSeq 2500. A second PCR of roughly 6 to 11 cycles was run with a J-beta primer mix and a sample-barcoded 5' primer. A template-switch 5' adaptor carrying 12 random nucleotides introduced a unique molecular identifier onto each TCR beta cDNA molecule. At least 2.5 million CDR3-containing paired-end reads were obtained from each sample. All of the RNA was converted into first-strand cDNA using the Mint cDNA synthesis kit, with a TRBC-specific oligonucleotide serving as the primer. After uracil-DNA glycosylase treatment, a first 18-cycle PCR used universal primers M1SS and BC2_uni_R on all cDNA. The published analysis was carried out like this. Normalization of each sample was performed by random selection of 1 million high-quality reads, each carrying a distinct molecular identifier. Instead of being binned into consensus sequences, reads with shared molecular identifiers were discarded. MiTCR, set to a Q25 quality threshold and the strictest error-elimination algorithm, was used for CDR3 identification, clonotype clustering and error correction. A nonparametric unseen species model with Euler transformation was used to estimate a lower bound on total TCR beta diversity. TCRdb trimmed the raw reads at Q25, called clones with MiXCR and kept productive beta chains. Each entry is one CDR3 protein sequence, shown with its most common DNA and genes. In this record, the V and J calls reflect TCRdb's handling and not the investigators' own analysis. This sample is represented by about 1,500,000 distinct CDR3 sequences; roughly 27% of them were singletons. The ten largest account for roughly 8.2% of the sample.

Systemically healthy Caucasian individuals from Russia, 39 in total and aged about 6 to 95 years, were included as donors. Approximately 9.3 milliliters of peripheral blood were collected from each donor into EDTA-treated Vacutainer tubes. PBMCs were isolated by Ficoll-Paque density-gradient centrifugation, with at least 7 million obtained per sample. Total RNA, at least 6 micrograms per sample, was extracted from PBMCs with Trizol reagent. The percentages of naive CD45RAhigh/CD27high T cells were determined by flow cytometry on a PBMC aliquot from every donor. This sequence uses TRBV20-1 and TRBJ1-2; 7 middle bases align to TRBD1. The TCR was taken from a woman aged 25 to 39 in good health. The sample consisted of blood. The DNA sequence is given as TGCAGTGCTACCGGACAGGTATCAGATGGCTACACCTTC. This sequence encodes CSATGQVSDGYTF.